This entry lists 3 T cell receptor beta chains sequenced from one sample in a study of blood T cell repertoires in COVID-19. The repertoire was sequenced with immunoSEQ multiplex PCR; TCRdb's copy has only in-frame clones and lacks some. The sample holds fewer than 250,000 clones, about 86% seen once. The sample taken for sequencing was PBMCs or T cells enriched from blood (not recorded which). The source of these receptors is a woman aged 40 to 50 with acute COVID-19.

The chain combines TRBV20-1 with TRBJ1-5; TRBD1 might be the D (6 bases). This CDR3 is built from 16 residues. CDR1 DFQATT and CDR2 SNEGSKA come from the germline V gene (reference sequence). The V gene lost 3 bases and the J gene lost 9 bases, with 24 bases spanning the gap. CDR3 bases: TGCAGTGCTAGTGCCCCCCCCGGGACATCACCGGGGCCCCAGCATTTT. Amino acids: CSASAPPGTSPGPQHF.

This clone was seen only a few times. The chain is built from TRBV18 and TRBJ2-7, with a weak D call TRBD2 (6 bases). The CDR3 runs to 15 residues. V lost 2 bases and J lost 7, with 18 bases in between. Germline CDR1 KGHSH, CDR2 LQKENI. The CDR3 DNA sequence: TGTGCCAGCTCACCAGGGACTTTACCAAGGAGGGAGCAGTACTTC. Protein sequence: CASSPGTLPRREQYF.

This clone was counted a few times. The chain combines TRBV5-5 with TRBJ1-6; perhaps TRBD1 as D (5 bases). The CDR3 extends over 17 amino acids. The germline V and J ends were trimmed by 3 bases and 4 bases, with 17 bases remaining between them. CDR1 and CDR2 (germline): SGHKS, YYEKEE (reference sequence). CDR3 in amino acids: CASSYDTDRFYNSPLHF. The CDR3 nucleotides read TGTGCCAGCAGCTACGACACCGACAGATTTTATAATTCACCCCTCCACTTT. Full variable domain (rest looked up from reference TRBV5-5 and TRBJ1-6): DAGVTQSPTHLIKTRGQQVTLRCSPISGHKSVSWYQQVLGQGPQFIFQYYEKEERGRGNFPDRFSARQFPNYSSELNVNALLLGDSALYLCASSYDTDRFYNSPLHFGNGTRLTVT.